This T cell receptor (beta chain) was sequenced during a study of molecular identifiers for immune sequencing clone quantification. Study-level findings and limits: Whereas clones above 20 RNA copies held under 1% of naive-cell molecules, they held over 97% of effector molecules. Underestimation of highly expanded clone sizes could arise where identical TCR molecules share a barcode.

With RNA at 10%, 30% or 50%, naive CD8 libraries came from about 20,000 to 1,000,000 sorted cells. Germline CDR1 is MDHEN and CDR2 is SYDVKM. Trimming took 3 bases from V and 4 from J; bases not matched to a gene: 6. The CDR3 runs 15 residues. For bulk TCR libraries, previously described methods and listed TCR primers were used. From the PCR reads, TCRdb called clonotypes with MiXCR, one entry per CDR3 protein. The profile shows approximately 63,000 distinct CDR3 sequences, approximately 18% of them singletons. This clonotype has ten or more counts. Its target is unknown. The sample consisted of naive CD8+ T cells from blood, with Jurkat cell RNA spiked in. The subset is: FACS-sorted CD8+CD4-CCR7+CD45RA+ naive T cells. This chain connects TRBV28 to TRBJ2-3, with 8 bases aligning to TRBD1. This sequence originates from a human donor in good health. Some libraries in this study had Jurkat cell RNA spiked in. This CDR3 reads CASSFAGGPADTQYF. The CDR3 nucleotides read TGTGCCAGCAGTTTTGCAGGGGGCCCCGCAGATACGCAGTATTTT.